The T cell receptor (beta chain) under discussion was sequenced for a study of T cell repertoires in cytomegalovirus infection (dated by TCRdb to about 2019). Describing the broader study: Donor HLA type was relevant to the analysis, because carriage of CMV infection together with the matching HLA type was indicated by public TCR beta signatures.

The paper as a whole reports these results and caveats: In the ex vivo response, HLA-C-restricted CMV-specific TCR beta clonotypes were dominant, and in two of eight donors the single most frequent clonotype came from this HLA-C-restricted group. Carriers of CMV infection plus the relevant HLA type were discriminated by the cumulative frequency of public TCR beta family members in the study cohort and in an independent 352-donor cohort.

This clonotype was found many times. The antigen this receptor binds is unknown. No quality values exist for individual bases; no much larger clone is one base distant. The instrument given in TCRdb is Illumina HiSeq 1500. In TCRdb, the public reads were trimmed at Q25 with fastp and aligned with MiXCR, with productive beta chains retained. Rows are unified per CDR3 protein, each entry keeping the most common DNA and genes. A total of 100,000 to 150,000 distinct CDR3 sequences appear in this sample, 20% to 30% of them only once. The ten largest clones add up to 30% to 40% of the sample. The sequenced sample was PBMCs, sequenced either directly or after in vitro stimulation (not recorded which). This TCR came from a human donor in good health (CMV status not recorded). Some clones in this sample may be carry-over from other donors' samples.

The CDR3 sequence is CASSQVGGRTNSPLHF. The DNA sequence is given as TGCGCCAGCAGCCAAGTTGGGGGGCGGACTAATTCACCCCTCCACTTT. The chain uses TRBV4-1 and TRBJ1-6; TRBD1 could be the D gene, as 6 bases match. The CDR3 sequence holds 16 residues, the cysteine and phenylalanine included. Left in the record is the CDR3 DNA by itself, 48 bases read in frame from the first base. CDR1 MGHRA and CDR2 YSYEKL are derived from the germline V gene. V was cut back by 1 base and J by 6 bases, leaving a gap of 13 bases between them.